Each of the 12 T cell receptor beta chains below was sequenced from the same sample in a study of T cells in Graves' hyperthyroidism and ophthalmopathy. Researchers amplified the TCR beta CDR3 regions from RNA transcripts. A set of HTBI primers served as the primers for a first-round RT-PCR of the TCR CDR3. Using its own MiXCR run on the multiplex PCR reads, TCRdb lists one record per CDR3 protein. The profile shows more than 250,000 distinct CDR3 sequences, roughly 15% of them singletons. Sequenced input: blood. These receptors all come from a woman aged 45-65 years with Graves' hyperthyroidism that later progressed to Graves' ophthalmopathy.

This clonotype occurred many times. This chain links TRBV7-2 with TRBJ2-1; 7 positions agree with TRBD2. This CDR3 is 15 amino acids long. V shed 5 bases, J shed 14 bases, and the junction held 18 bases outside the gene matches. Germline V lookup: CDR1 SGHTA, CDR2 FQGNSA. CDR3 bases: TGTGCCAGCAGCCCGAGCGGGACTATCATGACCTACAAGTTCTTC. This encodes CASSPSGTIMTYKFF.

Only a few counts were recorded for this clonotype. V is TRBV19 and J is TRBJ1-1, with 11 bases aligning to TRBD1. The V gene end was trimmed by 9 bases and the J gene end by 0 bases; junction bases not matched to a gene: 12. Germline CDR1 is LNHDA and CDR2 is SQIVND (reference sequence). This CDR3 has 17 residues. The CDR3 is CASDRDRGTLLNTEAFF. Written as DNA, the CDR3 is TGTGCCAGCGACCGGGACAGGGGGACACTGCTGAACACTGAAGCTTTCTTT. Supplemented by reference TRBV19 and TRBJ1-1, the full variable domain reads DGGITQSPKYLFRKEGQNVTLSCEQNLNHDAMYWYRQDPGQGLRLIYYSQIVNDFQKGDIAEGYSVSREKKESFPLTVTSAQKNPTAFYLCASDRDRGTLLNTEAFFGQGTRLTVV.

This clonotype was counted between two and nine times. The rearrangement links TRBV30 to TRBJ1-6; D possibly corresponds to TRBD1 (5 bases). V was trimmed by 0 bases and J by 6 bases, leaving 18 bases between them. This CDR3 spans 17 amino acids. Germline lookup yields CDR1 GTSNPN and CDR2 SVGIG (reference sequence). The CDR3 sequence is CAWSVRLGTALNSPLHF. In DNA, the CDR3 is TGTGCCTGGAGTGTACGCCTGGGGACGGCTCTTAATTCACCCCTCCACTTT.

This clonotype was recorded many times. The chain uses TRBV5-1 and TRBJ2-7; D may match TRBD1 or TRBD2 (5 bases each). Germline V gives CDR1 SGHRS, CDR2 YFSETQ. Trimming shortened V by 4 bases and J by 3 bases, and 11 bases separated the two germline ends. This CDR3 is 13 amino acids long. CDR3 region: CASSPGPGYEQYF. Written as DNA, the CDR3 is TGCGCCAGCAGCCCGGGACCGGGCTACGAGCAGTACTTC.

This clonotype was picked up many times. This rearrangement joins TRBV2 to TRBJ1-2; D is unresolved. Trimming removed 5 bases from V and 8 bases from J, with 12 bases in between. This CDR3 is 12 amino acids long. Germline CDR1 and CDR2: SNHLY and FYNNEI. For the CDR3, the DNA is TGTGCCAGCAGTAGCCTTAGTGGCGGCTACACCTTC. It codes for CASSSLSGGYTF.

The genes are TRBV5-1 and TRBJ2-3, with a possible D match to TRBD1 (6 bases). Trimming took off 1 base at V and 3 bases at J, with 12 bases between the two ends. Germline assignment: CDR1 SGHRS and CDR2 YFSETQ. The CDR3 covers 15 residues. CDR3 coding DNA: TGCGCCAGCAGCTTGCAGGGGCGGTCTACAGATACGCAGTATTTT. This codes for CASSLQGRSTDTQYF.

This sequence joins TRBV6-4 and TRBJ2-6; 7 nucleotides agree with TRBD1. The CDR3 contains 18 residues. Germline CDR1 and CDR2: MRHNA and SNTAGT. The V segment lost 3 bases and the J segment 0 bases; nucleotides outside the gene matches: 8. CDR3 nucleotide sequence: TGTGCCAGCAGTGAGGTGGGACAGCGCATCTCTGGGGCCAACGTCCTGACTTTC. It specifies CASSEVGQRISGANVLTF.

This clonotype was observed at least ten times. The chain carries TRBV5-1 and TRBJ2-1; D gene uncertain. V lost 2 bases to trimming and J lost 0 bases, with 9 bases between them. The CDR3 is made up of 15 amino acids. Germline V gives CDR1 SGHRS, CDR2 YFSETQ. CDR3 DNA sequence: TGCGCCAGCAGCTTACAGCGACTCTCCTACAATGAGCAGTTCTTC. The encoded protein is CASSLQRLSYNEQFF.

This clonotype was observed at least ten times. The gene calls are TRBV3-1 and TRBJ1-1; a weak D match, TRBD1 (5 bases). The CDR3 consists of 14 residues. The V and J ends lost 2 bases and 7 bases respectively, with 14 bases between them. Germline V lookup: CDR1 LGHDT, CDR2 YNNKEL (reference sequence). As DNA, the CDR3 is TGTGCCAGCAGCCAATCAGCCCTGGGGGGTGAAGCTTTCTTT. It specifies CASSQSALGGEAFF.

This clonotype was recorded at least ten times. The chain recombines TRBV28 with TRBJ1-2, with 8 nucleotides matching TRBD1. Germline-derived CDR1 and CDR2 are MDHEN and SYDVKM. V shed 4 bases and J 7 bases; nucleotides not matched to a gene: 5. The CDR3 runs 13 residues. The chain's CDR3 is CASSWTGHSGYTF. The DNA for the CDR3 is TGTGCCAGCAGTTGGACAGGGCACAGTGGCTACACCTTC.

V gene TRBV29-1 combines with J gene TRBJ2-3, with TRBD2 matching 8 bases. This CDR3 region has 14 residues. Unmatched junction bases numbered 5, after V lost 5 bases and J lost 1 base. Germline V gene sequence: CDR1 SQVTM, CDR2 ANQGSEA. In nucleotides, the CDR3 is TGCAGCGTTCTTGTGACTAGCGGCACAGATACGCAGTATTTT. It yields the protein CSVLVTSGTDTQYF.

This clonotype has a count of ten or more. The CDR3 is CASSTSGGGQPQHF. CDR3 bases: TGTGCCAGCAGCACGTCAGGGGGCGGTCAGCCCCAGCATTTT. This chain connects TRBV7-2 to TRBJ1-5, with 8 bases identical to TRBD1. In germline, CDR1 is SGHTA, CDR2 FQGNSA. The V gene end was trimmed by 5 bases and the J gene end by 6 bases; junction bases not matched to a gene: 6. The CDR3 contains 14 residues.